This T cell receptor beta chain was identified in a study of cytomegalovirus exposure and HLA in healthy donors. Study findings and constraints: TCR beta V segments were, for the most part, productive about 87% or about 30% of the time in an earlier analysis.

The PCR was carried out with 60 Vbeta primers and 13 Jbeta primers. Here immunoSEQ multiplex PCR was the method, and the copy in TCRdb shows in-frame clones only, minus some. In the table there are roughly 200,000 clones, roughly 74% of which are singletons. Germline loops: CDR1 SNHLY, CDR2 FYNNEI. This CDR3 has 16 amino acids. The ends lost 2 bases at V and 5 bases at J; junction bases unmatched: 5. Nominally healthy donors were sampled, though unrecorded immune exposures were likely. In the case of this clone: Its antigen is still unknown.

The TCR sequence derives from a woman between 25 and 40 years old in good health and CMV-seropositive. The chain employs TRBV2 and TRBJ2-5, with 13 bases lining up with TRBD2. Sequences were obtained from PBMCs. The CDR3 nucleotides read TGTGCCAGCAGTGAACCAGGACTAGCGGGGGAGGAGACCCAGTACTTC. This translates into CASSEPGLAGEETQYF. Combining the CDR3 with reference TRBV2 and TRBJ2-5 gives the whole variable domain EPEVTQTPSHQVTQMGQEVILRCVPISNHLYFYWYRQILGQKVEFLVSFYNNEISEKSEIFDDQFSVERPDGSNFTLKIRSTKLEDSAMYFCASSEPGLAGEETQYFGPGTRLLVL.